This entry lists 27 T cell receptor beta chains sequenced from one sample in a study of cytomegalovirus exposure and HLA in healthy donors. The repertoire was sequenced with immunoSEQ multiplex PCR; TCRdb's copy has only in-frame clones and lacks some. The sample shows about 260,000 clones, roughly 88% of them seen only once. Input material: PBMCs. These receptors were obtained from a woman aged 30 to 39 in good health and CMV-seronegative.

The chain recombines TRBV11-2 with TRBJ2-7; the match to TRBD1 covers 8 bases. The trim removed 3 bases at V and 4 bases at J, leaving 5 bases unmatched. CDR1 is SGHAT and CDR2 is FQNNGV in the germline V gene. The CDR3 is 14 residues long. The CDR3 reads CASSLNRGMYEQYF. In DNA, the CDR3 is TGTGCCAGCAGCTTGAACAGGGGGATGTACGAGCAGTACTTC.

The V call is TRBV6-6, the J call TRBJ1-3; D ambiguous. V was shortened by 5 bases and J by 4 bases, with 6 bases between the two germline ends. From germline, CDR1 is MNHNY and CDR2 SVGAGI (reference sequence). The CDR3 length is 12 residues. CDR3 sequence: CASSNAGNTIYF. The CDR3 bases are TGTGCCAGCAGTAACGCCGGAAACACCATATATTTT.

This sequence joins TRBV20-1 and TRBJ1-1; D unclear. The length of the CDR3 is 11 residues. The germline gives CDR1 DFQATT, CDR2 SNEGSKA (reference sequence). The ends were cut back, 6 bases at V and 1 base at J, with 6 bases in the middle. The CDR3 reads CSAPRNTEAFF. DNA for the CDR3: TGCAGTGCCCCCAGGAACACTGAAGCTTTCTTT.

Here the CDR3 DNA reads TGTGCCAGCAGTGAGCAGGGGGCTTCTGGGGCCAACGTCCTGACTTTC. It yields the protein CASSEQGASGANVLTF. The chain has TRBV6-1 and TRBJ2-6; 8 positions match TRBD1. The CDR3 runs to 16 residues. Germline CDR1 MNHNS, CDR2 SASEGT. V gave up 3 bases and J gave up 1 base; unmatched junction bases: 2.

The sample holds a few counts of this clone. The chain joins TRBV6-4 to TRBJ2-1; perhaps D is TRBD1 or TRBD2 (5 bases each). The ends were cut back, 6 bases at V and 5 bases at J, with 11 bases in the middle. The germline CDR1 and CDR2 sequences are MRHNA and SNTAGT. This CDR3 region has 13 residues. This CDR3 reads CASSPGPDNEQFF. The CDR3 DNA reads as TGTGCCAGCAGCCCGGGACCAGACAATGAGCAGTTCTTC.

V and J are TRBV2 and TRBJ1-2, with 8 bases that match TRBD1. Losses at the gene ends were 6 bases for V and 12 bases for J; bases not matched to a gene: 6. Germline values: CDR1 SNHLY, CDR2 FYNNEI. This CDR3 contains 11 residues. CDR3 coding DNA: TGTGCCAGCAGGGGACAGGTTGGTGACACCTTC. This translates into CASRGQVGDTF.

This clone has a single count. This sequence joins TRBV27 and TRBJ1-3, with unresolved D. Germline V lookup: CDR1 MNHEY, CDR2 SMNVEV (reference sequence). The V end lost 2 bases, the J end lost 0 bases, and 14 bases lay between the germline ends. CDR3 size: 17 residues. Written as DNA, the CDR3 is TGTGCCAGCAGTTTAATCGGCTCCATGCACTCTGGAAACACCATATATTTT. Translating gives CASSLIGSMHSGNTIYF.

This chain connects TRBV11-3 to TRBJ2-3; 7 bases line up with TRBD2. The germline gives CDR1 SGHNT, CDR2 YENEEA. V was pared by 3 bases and J by 5 bases, with 5 bases of the junction left unmatched. CDR3 length: 14 residues. CDR3 protein: CASSFSAGEDTQYF. CDR3 sequence (DNA): TGTGCCAGCAGCTTTAGTGCGGGGGAAGATACGCAGTATTTT.

This sequence joins TRBV19 and TRBJ1-1, with D possibly matching TRBD1 (5 bases). The germline CDR1 and CDR2 sequences are LNHDA and SQIVND (reference sequence). V was clipped by 3 bases and J by 2 bases, with 22 bases between them. The CDR3 covers 18 residues. The CDR3 here is CASSILGTTLLFNTEAFF. The CDR3, as DNA: TGTGCCAGTAGTATTCTGGGGACTACACTCTTATTTAACACTGAAGCTTTCTTT.

The chain links TRBV5-6 to TRBJ2-6, with D perhaps matching TRBD2 (5 bases). The CDR3 runs to 16 residues. Germline CDR1 SGHDT, CDR2 YYEEEE. Trimming took 3 bases from V and 0 from J, leaving 10 bases between them. The CDR3 region has the DNA TGTGCCAGCAGCTATGGACTGAGCTCTGGGGCCAACGTCCTGACTTTC. Translated, it gives CASSYGLSSGANVLTF.

The J gene is TRBJ2-1, the V gene TRBV5-1; TRBD2 matches 11 bases. V shed 4 bases, J shed 13 bases, and the junction held 10 bases outside the gene matches. CDR1 is SGHRS, CDR2 YFSETQ, per germline. The CDR3 length is 14 residues. The CDR3 sequence is CASSQATSGDSQFF. CDR3 sequence (DNA): TGCGCCAGCAGCCAGGCGACTAGCGGGGACAGTCAGTTCTTC.

The chain has TRBV6-1 and TRBJ2-1; 9 nucleotides align to TRBD1. Per germline, CDR1 MNHNS and CDR2 SASEGT. V was pared by 6 bases and J by 6 bases, with 6 bases of the junction left unmatched. The CDR3 contains 14 residues. CDR3 in DNA: TGTGCCAGCAGGGGACAGGGCGGGAGCAATGAGCAGTTCTTC. This sequence encodes CASRGQGGSNEQFF.

The chain is built from TRBV7-9 and TRBJ2-7; possible D gene TRBD2, 6 bases. Germline CDR1 is SEHNR and CDR2 is FQNEAQ (reference sequence). The V gene lost 4 bases and the J gene lost 3 bases, with 13 bases spanning the gap. The CDR3 contains 14 residues. CDR3 amino acids: CASSSTGSFYEQYF. The CDR3 nucleotides read TGTGCCAGCAGCTCCACCGGGAGTTTCTACGAGCAGTACTTC.

V is TRBV5-6 and J is TRBJ2-3, with a weak D call TRBD1 (6 bases). This CDR3 region has 14 residues. CDR1 and CDR2 (germline): SGHDT, YYEEEE. The ends were cut back, 1 base at V and 1 base at J, with 7 bases in the middle. The CDR3 reads CASSLTGRTDTQYF. Written as DNA, the CDR3 is TGTGCCAGCAGCTTGACAGGGCGCACAGATACGCAGTATTTT.

The V and J genes are TRBV4-1 and TRBJ2-3; D is uncertain. Per germline, CDR1 MGHRA and CDR2 YSYEKL. With 6 bases removed from V and 2 bases from J, the gap between germline ends came to 12 bases. CDR3 size: 14 residues. As DNA, the CDR3 is TGCGCCAGCAGACAAATCCCTCTCACAGATACGCAGTATTTT. Amino acid sequence: CASRQIPLTDTQYF.

In DNA form, the CDR3 reads TGCGCCAGCAGTCAAGAACTCCTACAGGGGTTTTGCTACGAGCAGTACTTC. This codes for CASSQELLQGFCYEQYF. The J gene is TRBJ2-7, the V gene TRBV23-1, with TRBD1 identical over 7 bases. Being an ORF, TRBV23-1 has a function that is uncertain. V lost 2 bases and J lost 3; bases outside the gene matches: 13. This CDR3 region has 17 residues.

The V and J genes are TRBV5-1 and TRBJ2-7, with a weak D call TRBD1 (6 bases). The V end lost 4 bases, the J end lost 1 base, and 12 bases lay between the germline ends. This CDR3 is built from 14 residues. Germline V gene sequence: CDR1 SGHRS, CDR2 YFSETQ. In DNA, the CDR3 is TGCGCCAGCAGCCGGGACGGACAGTCCTACGAGCAGTACTTC. Translating it yields CASSRDGQSYEQYF.

The chain recombines TRBV10-1 with TRBJ2-3; the D is unclear. The CDR3 covers 16 residues. Trimming left V 6 bases short and J 3 bases short, with 19 bases between. CDR1 WNHNN and CDR2 SYGVQD come from the germline V gene (reference sequence). The DNA for the CDR3 is TGCGCCAGCAGCGGGCACTTTGCCGCCTTTACAGATACGCAGTATTTT. It translates to CASSGHFAAFTDTQYF.

This CDR3 reads CASRDSGATNTGELFF. As DNA, the CDR3 is TGCGCCAGCAGAGATTCAGGGGCTACGAACACCGGGGAGCTGTTTTTT. The rearrangement joins TRBV5-1 to TRBJ2-2, with a possible D match to TRBD1 (6 bases). CDR3 size: 16 residues. The germline V gene encodes CDR1 SGHRS and CDR2 YFSETQ. Trimming removed 5 bases at V and 0 bases at J, with 14 bases between. Complete variable domain (other parts from reference TRBV5-1 and TRBJ2-2): KAGVTQTPRYLIKTRGQQVTLSCSPISGHRSVSWYQQTPGQGLQFLFEYFSETQRNKGNFPGRFSGRQFSNSRSEMNVSTLELGDSALYLCASRDSGATNTGELFFGEGSRLTVL.

Concerning this clone itself: Additional DNA sequences in this sample encode the identical CDR3. The rearrangement uses TRBV19 and TRBJ2-7; maybe TRBD2 (6 bases). Germline V gene data show CDR1 as LNHDA and CDR2 as SQIVND (reference sequence). The CDR3 has 12 residues. V dropped 3 bases and J dropped 6 bases, with 9 bases sitting between them. The CDR3 bases are TGTGCCAGTAGTATTCTCGGGGGCGAGCAGTACTTC. Its translation: CASSILGGEQYF. The whole variable domain, filled in from reference TRBV19 and TRBJ2-7, reads DGGITQSPKYLFRKEGQNVTLSCEQNLNHDAMYWYRQDPGQGLRLIYYSQIVNDFQKGDIAEGYSVSREKKESFPLTVTSAQKNPTAFYLCASSILGGEQYFGPGTRLTVT.

The V call is TRBV29-1, the J call TRBJ2-5; no definite D call. Germline assignment: CDR1 SQVTM and CDR2 ANQGSEA. The CDR3 is made up of 10 amino acids. The CDR3: CSWLAETQYF. The CDR3 DNA follows: TGCAGTTGGCTTGCGGAGACCCAGTACTTC.

The rearrangement links TRBV28 to TRBJ2-5; D not certain. The germline V gene encodes CDR1 MDHEN and CDR2 SYDVKM. V was trimmed by 5 bases and J by 5 bases, leaving 9 bases between them. This CDR3 contains 12 residues. The CDR3: CASSQIRETQYF. The CDR3 DNA follows: TGTGCCAGCAGTCAAATACGCGAGACCCAGTACTTC.

This clone was counted once. The genes are TRBV28 and TRBJ2-4; D could derive from TRBD1 or TRBD2 (5 bases each). V lost 6 bases and J lost 9, with 18 bases in between. Germline assignment: CDR1 MDHEN and CDR2 SYDVKM. The CDR3 sequence is 14 residues long. CDR3 sequence reads: CASSPFGGDIIQYF. The CDR3 DNA reads as TGTGCCAGCAGCCCCTTTGGGGGTGATATCATTCAGTACTTC.

This clone showed up just once. V gene TRBV4-3 combines with J gene TRBJ2-3; perhaps TRBD1 as D (5 bases). Germline V lookup: CDR1 LGHNA, CDR2 YSLEER. Trimming left V 3 bases short and J 2 bases short, with 12 bases between. The CDR3 totals 15 residues. The CDR3 DNA reads TGCGCCAGCAGCCAGAGCAGGACACCCACAGATACGCAGTATTTT. Translated, it gives CASSQSRTPTDTQYF.

The chain links TRBV4-1 to TRBJ2-1; 11 nucleotides agree with TRBD2. V lost 0 bases to trimming and J lost 3 bases; unmatched junction nucleotides: 10. The germline V gene encodes CDR1 MGHRA and CDR2 YSYEKL. The CDR3 is 19 amino acids. This chain's CDR3 is CASSQEGTSGRINYNEQFF. The CDR3 coding sequence is TGCGCCAGCAGCCAAGAAGGGACTAGCGGTAGGATCAACTACAATGAGCAGTTCTTC.

The chain has TRBV5-6 and TRBJ2-7; possible D gene TRBD1, 6 bases. The CDR3 runs 15 residues. Per the germline V gene, CDR1 is SGHDT and CDR2 is YYEEEE. The V and J ends lost 0 bases and 2 bases respectively, with 12 bases between them. CDR3 DNA: TGTGCCAGCAGCTTGGTAGGGGGACCGACCTACGAGCAGTACTTC. This gives the protein CASSLVGGPTYEQYF.

The rearrangement uses TRBV5-4 and TRBJ2-7, with 9 bases identical to TRBD2. Germline CDR1 and CDR2: SGHNT and YYREEE (reference sequence). The CDR3 consists of 18 residues. J gave up 3 bases and V 4 bases, and 17 bases lay outside the gene matches. CDR3 amino acids: CASSQAGFSTSGIYEQYF. CDR3 bases: TGTGCCAGCAGCCAGGCCGGGTTCTCGACTAGCGGAATCTACGAGCAGTACTTC.